The rows below give T cell receptor beta chains drawn from one sample of a study of post-analysis software for immune sequencing data. MiXCR, run by TCRdb on the PCR reads, gives a single entry per CDR3 protein. The table includes some 260,000 distinct CDR3 sequences, 30% to 45% detected once. Sequencing was done on a sample of blood. The receptors come from a girl aged 10-17 years with multiple sclerosis. Both conserved end residues are trimmed from each CDR3. Fields, in order: CDR3 protein, V gene, J gene.

RLGTTNEKLF	TRBV20-1	TRBJ1-4
ASSRLLGGTRTDTEY	TRBV12-3/TRBV12-4	TRBJ2-3
ASSPSGTGPGGEQF	TRBV18	TRBJ2-1
ASSLGGRGENSPLH	TRBV5-5	TRBJ1-6
ASSYEGGNTEAF	TRBV5-1	TRBJ1-1
ASSQDRAHTF	TRBV14	TRBJ2-1
ASSYSTALAGDEQY	TRBV6-2/TRBV6-3	TRBJ2-7
ASSLTEAGSYNEQY	TRBV28	-
ASSFERNHGYT	TRBV27	TRBJ1-2
ASSQEEGGTNYGNT	TRBV4-1	TRBJ1-2
ASSYSEDNEQF	TRBV6-6	TRBJ2-1
ASSPQGHSNQPQH	TRBV5-1	TRBJ1-5
SVDRGSGYT	TRBV29-1	TRBJ1-2
ATSREGGGAGTAF	TRBV15	TRBJ1-1
ATSSGGTANTEAF	TRBV24-1	TRBJ1-1
SASPTSGTITDTQY	TRBV20-1	TRBJ2-3
SANSGGAPVAQY	TRBV20-1	TRBJ2-3
ASSSFASGNEQF	TRBV5-1	TRBJ2-1
ASSDAGYEQY	TRBV2	TRBJ2-7
SARDRMSGRLSYEQY	TRBV20-1	TRBJ2-7
ASSLTVNQSQH	TRBV7-2	TRBJ1-5
ASSGGTLGTDTQY	TRBV28	TRBJ2-3
SALNRAGGGDTQY	TRBV20-1	TRBJ2-3